Listed below are T cell receptor beta chains from one sample, sequenced in a study of blood T cells in healthy people across ages. MiXCR was run by TCRdb on the 5' RACE reads, yielding one entry per CDR3 protein. This repertoire shows roughly 1.6 million distinct CDR3 sequences, almost 35% found once; its top ten account for around 11%. The sample comprised blood. These TCRs come from a woman aged 25 to 45 in good health. CDR3s include the opening cysteine and the closing phenylalanine or tryptophan. Each record gives: CDR3 protein, CDR3 DNA, V gene, D gene, clone size, J gene, CDR3 length. A D gene is named only where the DNA matches it firmly. Not all rows give a size; the values are once, few, many and, for expanded clones, a class.

CSVDTSSTDGYGYTF TGCAGCGTTGACACTTCCTCCACGGACGGCTATGGCTACACCTTC TRBV29-1 . few TRBJ1-2 15
CASSLSFGTGVDGYTF TGCGCCAGCAGCTTGTCTTTTGGGACAGGCGTGGATGGCTACACCTTC TRBV5-1 TRBD1 few TRBJ1-2 16
CATLATGANVLTF TGTGCCACCTTGGCAACCGGGGCCAACGTCCTGACTTTC TRBV6-1 . many TRBJ2-6 13
CASSHTSGGAHEQFF TGTGCCAGCAGTCATACTAGCGGGGGGGCTCATGAGCAGTTCTTC TRBV9 TRBD2 . TRBJ2-1 15
CASSQGTGAETQYF TGTGCCAGCAGCCAAGGGACAGGGGCAGAGACCCAGTACTTC TRBV3-1 TRBD1 . TRBJ2-5 14
CASSFGGLGEQYF TGTGCCAGCAGTTTCGGGGGACTCGGCGAGCAGTACTTC TRBV27 . . TRBJ2-7 13
CASSFGGSDEQFF TGTGCCAGCAGTTTCGGAGGTTCGGATGAGCAGTTCTTC TRBV12-3/TRBV12-4 . . TRBJ2-1 13
CASSSLAGGTETQYF TGTGCCAGCAGCTCGCTAGCGGGGGGCACCGAGACCCAGTACTTC TRBV7-3 TRBD2 . TRBJ2-5 15
CASSFFVHGGAVDEQYF TGTGCCAGCAGCTTTTTCGTTCATGGAGGTGCGGTGGATGAGCAGTACTTC TRBV7-9 . few TRBJ2-5 17
CASSLELGAGTDTQYF TGCGCCAGCAGCTTGGAACTGGGGGCCGGCACAGATACGCAGTATTTT TRBV5-1 . once TRBJ2-3 16
CSARDHSGNQPQHF TGCAGTGCTAGAGATCATTCGGGGAATCAGCCCCAGCATTTT TRBV20-1 . . TRBJ1-5 14
CSVVNAWGTEAFF TGCAGCGTGGTGAACGCGTGGGGCACTGAAGCTTTCTTT TRBV29-1 . . TRBJ1-1 13
CASSAKDRNGPQHF TGTGCCAGCAGTGCGAAGGACAGGAACGGGCCCCAGCATTTT TRBV27 TRBD1 few TRBJ1-5 14
CASSDGGATRNEQYF TGTGCCAGCAGTGACGGGGGGGCGACTCGAAACGAGCAGTACTTC TRBV2 TRBD2 . TRBJ2-7 15
CASLSGGPRNSYEQYF TGTGCCAGCCTTTCGGGAGGGCCTCGAAATTCTTACGAGCAGTACTTC TRBV28 TRBD2 few TRBJ2-7 16
CASSVGGGTGNEQYF TGTGCCAGCAGCGTAGGAGGAGGGACAGGGAACGAGCAGTACTTC TRBV9 TRBD1 few TRBJ2-7 15
CASTIDRETDTQYF TGTGCCAGCACCATTGACAGGGAGACAGATACGCAGTATTTT TRBV12-3/TRBV12-4 TRBD1 few TRBJ2-3 14
CASKEGANQETQYF TGTGCCAGCAAGGAGGGGGCTAACCAAGAGACCCAGTACTTC TRBV27 . . TRBJ2-5 14
CSASRSYSYEQYF TGCAGTGCTTCACGGTCCTACTCCTACGAGCAGTACTTC TRBV20-1 . few TRBJ2-7 13
CASRVPGTSGTLANEQFF TGTGCCAGCAGGGTCCCCGGGACTAGCGGAACCCTCGCCAATGAGCAGTTCTTC TRBV28 TRBD2 . TRBJ2-1 18
CASSLRPASYNEQFF TGTGCCAGCAGCTTAAGACCGGCCTCCTACAATGAGCAGTTCTTC TRBV7-8 . few TRBJ2-1 15
CASQREGQGTDTQYF TGCGCCAGCCAGCGGGAGGGCCAAGGCACAGATACGCAGTATTTT TRBV5-1 TRBD2 . TRBJ2-3 15
CASSYVVGAFAEQYF TGTGCCAGCAGTTACGTGGTTGGAGCTTTTGCGGAGCAGTACTTC TRBV6-2/TRBV6-3 . . TRBJ2-7 15
CAGSDSSSYNEQFF TGTGCCGGTAGCGACAGCAGCTCCTACAATGAGCAGTTCTTC TRBV6-1 . once TRBJ2-1 14
CASSVSGGGFDEQFF TGTGCCAGCAGCGTTAGCGGGGGAGGATTCGATGAGCAGTTCTTC TRBV9 TRBD2 few TRBJ2-1 15
CASSLAVGGFTDTQYF TGCGCCAGCAGCTTGGCCGTAGGTGGCTTCACAGATACGCAGTATTTT TRBV5-1 . . TRBJ2-3 16
CASSVVHSSYNEQFF TGTGCCAGCAGCGTAGTACACAGCTCCTACAATGAGCAGTTCTTC TRBV9 . . TRBJ2-1 15
CASSFGVGRTDTGELFF TGTGCCAGCAGTTTCGGGGTGGGCAGAACAGACACCGGGGAGCTGTTTTTT TRBV12-3/TRBV12-4 . . TRBJ2-2 17
CASSRKTGRYGYTF TGTGCCAGCAGCCGAAAGACAGGGCGGTATGGCTACACCTTC TRBV6-5 TRBD1 . TRBJ1-2 14
CSAWSSNQPQHF TGCAGTGCTTGGTCTAGCAATCAGCCCCAGCATTTT TRBV20-1 . few TRBJ1-5 12
CASSHWTSGRVETQYF TGTGCCAGCAGCCACTGGACTAGCGGGAGGGTGGAGACCCAGTACTTC TRBV4-2 TRBD2 once TRBJ2-5 16
CASKNLAAIQETQYF TGCGCCAGCAAAAACCTGGCGGCCATCCAAGAGACCCAGTACTTC TRBV5-1 . few TRBJ2-5 15
CASSLARDYNEQFF TGTGCCAGCAGTTTAGCCAGGGACTACAATGAGCAGTTCTTC TRBV28 . few TRBJ2-1 14
CASSLTGTGSREQYF TGTGCCAGCAGTTTGACCGGGACAGGGAGCCGGGAGCAGTACTTC TRBV28 TRBD1 . TRBJ2-7 15
CASSVDKANYGYTF TGTGCCAGCAGCGTAGATAAGGCCAACTATGGCTACACCTTC TRBV9 . . TRBJ1-2 14
CSVTTGEDEKLFF TGCAGCGTGACCACAGGGGAAGACGAAAAACTGTTTTTT TRBV29-1 TRBD1 few TRBJ1-4 13